Listed below are T cell receptor beta chains from one sample, sequenced in a study of blood T cell repertoires in COVID-19. TCRdb keeps only in-frame clones here, not all; method: immunoSEQ multiplex PCR. Among about 260,000 clones listed, more than 80% were seen once. Input material: PBMCs or T cells enriched from blood (not recorded which). These receptors were taken from a woman younger than 45 with acute COVID-19. Each CDR3 is given with its conserved first and last residue. A D gene is named only where the DNA matches it firmly. Clone size appears in some rows only: once, few, many, or a class for an expanded clone.

clone size | J gene | V gene | D gene | CDR3 DNA | CDR3 protein
. | TRBJ2-2 | TRBV6-5 | . | TGTGCCAGCAGCCCCGGGACCGGGGAGCTGTTTTTT | CASSPGTGELFF
. | TRBJ1-1 | TRBV27 | . | TGTGCCAGCAGTTTCCTAATTGATTCTAGTGAAGCTTTCTTT | CASSFLIDSSEAFF
. | TRBJ2-3 | TRBV4-3 | . | TGCGCCAGCAGCCAATCTGGACTAAACACAGATACGCAGTATTTT | CASSQSGLNTDTQYF
few | TRBJ1-1 | TRBV9 | TRBD1 | TGTGCCAGCAGCCGCGGGACAGCAATGAACACTGAAGCTTTCTTT | CASSRGTAMNTEAFF
. | TRBJ2-7 | TRBV12-5 | . | TGTGCTAGTGCGACAGACTCCTACGAGCAGTACTTC | CASATDSYEQYF
. | TRBJ1-3 | TRBV4-1 | . | TGCGCCAGCAGCTCTTTGAACACCATATATTTT | CASSSLNTIYF
. | TRBJ2-3 | TRBV4-1 | TRBD2 | TGCGCCAGCAGCCAAATCACTAGCGGTGACTATACGCAGTATTTT | CASSQITSGDYTQYF
. | TRBJ2-1 | TRBV3-1/TRBV3-2 | TRBD2 | TGTGCCAGCAGCCACGGACTAGCGGGGGAGGAGCAGTTCTTC | CASSHGLAGEEQFF
. | TRBJ1-4 | TRBV30 | TRBD1 | TGTGCCTGGAGTACGGGACAGGGGAATGAAAAACTGTTTTTT | CAWSTGQGNEKLFF
. | TRBJ2-3 | TRBV13 | TRBD2 | TGTGCCAGCAGCTTTATACCTTCCAGCGGGAGCCGGCCAGATACGCAGTATTTT | CASSFIPSSGSRPDTQYF
. | TRBJ1-2 | TRBV28 | . | TGTGCCAGCCGTGGGGCATTCTATGGCTACACCTTC | CASRGAFYGYTF
many | TRBJ1-6 | TRBV2 | TRBD1 | TGTGCCAGCAGGGAAGGGACAGTGGGGTCACCCCTCCACTTT | CASREGTVGSPLHF
. | TRBJ1-1 | TRBV6-5 | . | TGTGCCAGCAGTTACTCGTTAATGAACACTGAAGCTTTCTTT | CASSYSLMNTEAFF
. | TRBJ1-6 | TRBV18 | . | TGTGCCAGCTCACCGACTTCAGGGGCAGTATCTTCCTATAATTCACCCCTCCACTTT | CASSPTSGAVSSYNSPLHF
. | TRBJ2-5 | TRBV5-1 | TRBD1 | TGCGCCAGCAGCTCGACAGGGGTGGAAGAGACCCAGTACTTC | CASSSTGVEETQYF
. | TRBJ2-3 | TRBV28 | TRBD2 | TGTGCCAGCAGTTTATCCTCGGGAGGTGGCACAGATACGCAGTATTTT | CASSLSSGGGTDTQYF
. | TRBJ1-4 | TRBV28 | . | TGTGCCAGCAGACGACAGGAAAATGAAAAACTGTTTTTT | CASRRQENEKLFF
. | TRBJ2-7 | TRBV15 | TRBD1 | TGTGCCACGGGACAGGGAAACGAGCAGTACTTC | CATGQGNEQYF
few | TRBJ2-1 | TRBV7-8 | . | TGTGCCAGCAGCTTATCCGTAGCGAATGAGCAGTTCTTC | CASSLSVANEQFF
. | TRBJ1-1 | TRBV7-9 | TRBD1 | TGTGCCAGCAGCTCGGGACAGCTTGAAGCTTTCTTT | CASSSGQLEAFF
. | TRBJ2-2 | TRBV28 | TRBD1 | TGTGCCAGCGCGACTGGACAGGGCACCGGGGAGCTGTTTTTT | CASATGQGTGELFF
. | TRBJ1-3 | TRBV29-1 | . | TGCAGCGCTGAGGGAGGGCTTGGAAACACCATATATTTT | CSAEGGLGNTIYF
. | TRBJ2-7 | TRBV5-1 | . | TGCGCCAGCAGCTTGGGGGGCGGGGACAGAAGGTTCTACGAGCAGTACTTC | CASSLGGGDRRFYEQYF
. | TRBJ1-6 | TRBV28 | TRBD1 | TGTGCCAGCAGTTTAGATCAGGGGGCGGATTCACCCCTCCACTTT | CASSLDQGADSPLHF
. | TRBJ2-5 | TRBV18 | TRBD1 | TGTGCCAGCTCACCCACGGACAGGGAAGAGACCCAGTACTTC | CASSPTDREETQYF
few | TRBJ2-7 | TRBV10-3 | . | TGTGCCATCAGTCCAACTAGCCCGCCCTACGAGCAGTACTTC | CAISPTSPPYEQYF
. | TRBJ2-3 | TRBV11-3 | TRBD2 | TGTGCCAGCAGCTTAGGATCTAGCGGGATGGCAGATACGCAGTATTTT | CASSLGSSGMADTQYF
. | TRBJ2-3 | TRBV9 | TRBD2 | TGTGCCAGCAGCCCACTAGCGGGAGGCGGCACAGATACGCAGTATTTT | CASSPLAGGGTDTQYF
. | TRBJ2-7 | TRBV28 | . | TGTGCCAGCAGCCAGGGGCTTACCTACGAGCAGTACTTC | CASSQGLTYEQYF
. | TRBJ2-2 | TRBV28 | TRBD2 | TGTGCCAGCAGTTTAATAACTAGCGGGCCGACCGGGGAGCTGTTTTTT | CASSLITSGPTGELFF
. | TRBJ2-2 | TRBV27 | . | TGTGCCAGCAGTTCCCCCGACTGGAACACCGGGGAGCTGTTTTTT | CASSSPDWNTGELFF
. | TRBJ1-5 | TRBV28 | . | TGTGCCAGCAAGCCGACAGGCAATCAGCCCCAGCATTTT | CASKPTGNQPQHF
. | TRBJ2-5 | TRBV10-2 | . | TGCGCCAGCAGAAAGACAGCCTTGGGGGAGACCCAGTACTTC | CASRKTALGETQYF
. | TRBJ2-3 | TRBV28 | . | TGTGCCAGCATCGGGACAATCACAGATACGCAGTATTTT | CASIGTITDTQYF
few | TRBJ2-2 | TRBV7-2 | . | TGTGCCAGCAGCTTATCAACTAGGCTCCGGGAGCTGTTTTTT | CASSLSTRLRELFF
. | TRBJ1-4 | TRBV6-5 | TRBD1 | TGTGCCAGCACCTGGGACAGACTTGTGTTTTTT | CASTWDRLVFF
. | TRBJ2-1 | TRBV30 | TRBD1 | TGTGCCTGGAGTGTACCAGGGGGTATGGAGCAGTTCTTC | CAWSVPGGMEQFF
. | TRBJ1-6 | TRBV4-1 | TRBD1 | TGCGCCAGCAGCCAACCTTTACAGGGGGTAGAGGCACCCCTCCACTTT | CASSQPLQGVEAPLHF
once | TRBJ1-1 | TRBV10-1 | . | TGCGCCAGCAGCCAAACCCCAGGGGACACTGAAGCTTTCTTT | CASSQTPGDTEAFF
once | TRBJ2-2 | TRBV9 | . | TGTGCCAGCAGCCAGCTAGCGATTGTCGGGGAGCTGTTTTTT | CASSQLAIVGELFF
. | TRBJ1-1 | TRBV10-3 | . | TGTGCCATCAGTGAGGCTGGCTGGCAGATGAACACTGAAGCTTTCTTT | CAISEAGWQMNTEAFF